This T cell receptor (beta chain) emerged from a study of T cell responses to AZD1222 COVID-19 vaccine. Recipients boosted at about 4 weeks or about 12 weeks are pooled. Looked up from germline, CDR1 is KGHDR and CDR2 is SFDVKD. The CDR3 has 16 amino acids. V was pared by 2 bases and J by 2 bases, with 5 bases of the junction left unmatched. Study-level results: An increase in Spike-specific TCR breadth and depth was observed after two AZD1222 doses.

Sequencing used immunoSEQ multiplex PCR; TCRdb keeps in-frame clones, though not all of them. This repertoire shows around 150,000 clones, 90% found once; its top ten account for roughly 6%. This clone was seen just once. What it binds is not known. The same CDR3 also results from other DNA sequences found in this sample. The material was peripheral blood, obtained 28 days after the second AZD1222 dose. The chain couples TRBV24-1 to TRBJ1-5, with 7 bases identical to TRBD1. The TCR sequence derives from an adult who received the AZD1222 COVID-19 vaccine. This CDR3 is CATSDSRQGGNQPQHF. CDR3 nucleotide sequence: TGTGCCACCAGTGATTCTAGACAGGGAGGCAATCAGCCCCAGCATTTT.